This T cell receptor beta chain came from a study of blood T cell repertoires in COVID-19. Study at large: Some COVID-19 samples were acute and others convalescent; all came from the United States, Italy and Spain. PBMCs, B-cell-depleted T cells, or T cells provided the cDNA or gDNA that made up the material.

Germline assignment: CDR1 SGHTA and CDR2 FQGNSA. The CDR3 spans 15 residues. J gave up 8 bases and V 5 bases, and 10 bases lay outside the gene matches. In the original workflow: Estimates of nucleated cell counts were drawn from the amplification of reference gene primers. Assay used: immunoSEQ multiplex PCR; TCRdb lists only in-frame clones, some missing. That table furnishes V, J and clone size, whereas the DNA furnished D and trimming. The repertoire holds a few hundred thousand clones, with about 70% as singletons. The TCR was taken from a woman of 80 years or more with acute or convalescent COVID-19. The gene calls are TRBV7-2 and TRBJ1-3; 9 nucleotides agree with TRBD1. What was sequenced was peripheral blood. In nucleotides, the CDR3 is TGTGCCAGCAGCCGGGGACAGGGTTTGGCAGACACCATATATTTT. Translation: CASSRGQGLADTIYF. Filled out from reference TRBV7-2 and TRBJ1-3, the complete variable domain reads GAGVSQSPSNKVTEKGKDVELRCDPISGHTALYWYRQSLGQGLEFLIYFQGNSAPDKSGLPSDRFSAERTGGSVSTLTIQRTQQEDSAVYLCASSRGQGLADTIYFGEGSWLTVV.